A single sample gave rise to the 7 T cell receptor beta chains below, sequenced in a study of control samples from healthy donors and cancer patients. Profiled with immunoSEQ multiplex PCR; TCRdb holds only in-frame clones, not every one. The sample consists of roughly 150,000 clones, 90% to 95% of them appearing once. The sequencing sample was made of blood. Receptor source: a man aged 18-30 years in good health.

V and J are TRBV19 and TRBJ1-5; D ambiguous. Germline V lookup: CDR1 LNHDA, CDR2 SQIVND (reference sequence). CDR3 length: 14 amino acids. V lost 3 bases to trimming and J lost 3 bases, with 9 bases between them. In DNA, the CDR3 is TGTGCCAGTAGTATGGCACGGGTCAATCAGCCCCAGCATTTT. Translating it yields CASSMARVNQPQHF.

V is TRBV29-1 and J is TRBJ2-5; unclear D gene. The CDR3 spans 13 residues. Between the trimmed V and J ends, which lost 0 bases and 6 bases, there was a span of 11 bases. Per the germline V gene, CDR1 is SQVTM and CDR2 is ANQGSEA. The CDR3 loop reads CSVEDYTIKTQYF. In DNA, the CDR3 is TGCAGCGTTGAAGACTACACAATAAAGACCCAGTACTTC.

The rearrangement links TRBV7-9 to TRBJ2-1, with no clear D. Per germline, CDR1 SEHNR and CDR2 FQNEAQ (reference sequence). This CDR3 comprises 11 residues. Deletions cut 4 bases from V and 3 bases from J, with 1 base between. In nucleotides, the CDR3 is TGTGCCAGCAGCTACTACAATGAGCAGTTCTTC. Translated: CASSYYNEQFF.

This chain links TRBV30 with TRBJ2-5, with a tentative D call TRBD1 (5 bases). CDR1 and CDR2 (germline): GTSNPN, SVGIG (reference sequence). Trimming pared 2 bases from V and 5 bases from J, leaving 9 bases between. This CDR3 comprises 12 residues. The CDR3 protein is CAWSKGVETQYF. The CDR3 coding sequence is TGTGCCTGGAGTAAAGGGGTGGAGACCCAGTACTTC.

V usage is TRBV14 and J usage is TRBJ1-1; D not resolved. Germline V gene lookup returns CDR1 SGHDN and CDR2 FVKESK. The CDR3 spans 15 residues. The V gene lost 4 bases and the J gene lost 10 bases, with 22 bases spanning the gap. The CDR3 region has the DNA TGTGCCAGCAGCCCCAGATTAGACGGCACGAACCCAGCTTTCTTT. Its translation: CASSPRLDGTNPAFF.

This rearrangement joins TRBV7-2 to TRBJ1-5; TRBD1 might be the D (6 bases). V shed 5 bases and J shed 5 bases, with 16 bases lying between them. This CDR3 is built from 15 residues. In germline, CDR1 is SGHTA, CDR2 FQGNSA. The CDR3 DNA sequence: TGTGCCAGCAGCCAACAGGGAAGGTTACATCAGCCCCAGCATTTT. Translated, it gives CASSQQGRLHQPQHF.

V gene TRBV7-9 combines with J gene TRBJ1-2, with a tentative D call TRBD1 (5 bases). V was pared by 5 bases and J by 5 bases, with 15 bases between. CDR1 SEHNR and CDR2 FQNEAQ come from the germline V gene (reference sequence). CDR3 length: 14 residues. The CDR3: CASSPHGAPYGYTF. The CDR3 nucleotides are TGTGCCAGCAGCCCTCACGGGGCACCGTATGGCTACACCTTC.